Reported below is one T cell receptor beta chain. Its specificity is not known. The donors were members of the validation cohort comprising approximately 120 subjects, separate from the roughly 700-subject first cohort. This sample stems from a study of cytomegalovirus exposure and HLA in healthy donors. Germline CDR1 is PRHDT and CDR2 is FYEKMQ (reference sequence). The CDR3 has 14 amino acids. The V and J ends lost 5 bases and 0 bases respectively, with 10 bases between them. Data came from immunoSEQ multiplex PCR; TCRdb stores just in-frame clones and leaves some out. The sample consists of 75,000 to 90,000 clones, roughly 95% of them appearing once. The study, taken as a whole, reports: There were approximately 150 TCR beta chains listed as cytomegalovirus-associated. In the 120 validation repertoires, a later analysis found that first-cohort TCR clusters tended to co-occur. In vitro confirmation showed a few CMV-associated chains to be CMV antigen specific.

The source is a young man in good health and CMV-seropositive. The sequenced sample consisted of PBMCs. The chain carries TRBV13 and TRBJ2-5; D may be TRBD2 (6 bases). For the CDR3, the DNA is TGTGCCAGCAGCAACCGGGGGTACCAAGAGACCCAGTACTTC. Its protein product is CASSNRGYQETQYF.